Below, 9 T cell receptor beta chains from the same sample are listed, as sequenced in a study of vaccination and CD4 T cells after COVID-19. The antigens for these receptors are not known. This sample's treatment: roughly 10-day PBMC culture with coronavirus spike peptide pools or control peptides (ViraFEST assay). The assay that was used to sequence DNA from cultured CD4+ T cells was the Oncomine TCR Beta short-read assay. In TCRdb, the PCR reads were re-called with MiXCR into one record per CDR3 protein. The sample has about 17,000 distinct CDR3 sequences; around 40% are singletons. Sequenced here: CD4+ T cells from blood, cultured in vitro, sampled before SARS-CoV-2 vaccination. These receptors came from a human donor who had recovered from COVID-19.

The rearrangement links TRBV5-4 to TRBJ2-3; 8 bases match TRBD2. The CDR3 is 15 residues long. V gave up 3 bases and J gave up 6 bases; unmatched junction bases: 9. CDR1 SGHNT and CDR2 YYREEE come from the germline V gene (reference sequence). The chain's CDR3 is CASSSLRGGRDTQYF. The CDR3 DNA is TGTGCCAGCAGCTCCTTACGGGGGGGCCGTGATACGCAGTATTTT.

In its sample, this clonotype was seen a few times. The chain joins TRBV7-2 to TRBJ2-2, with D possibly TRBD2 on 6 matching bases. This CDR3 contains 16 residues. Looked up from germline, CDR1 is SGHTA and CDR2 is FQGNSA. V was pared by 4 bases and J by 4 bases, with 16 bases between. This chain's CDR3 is CASSYRQASATGELFF. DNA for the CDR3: TGTGCCAGCAGCTACCGCCAGGCTAGCGCCACCGGGGAGCTGTTTTTT. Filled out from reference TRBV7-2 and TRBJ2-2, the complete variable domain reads GAGVSQSPSNKVTEKGKDVELRCDPISGHTALYWYRQSLGQGLEFLIYFQGNSAPDKSGLPSDRFSAERTGGSVSTLTIQRTQQEDSAVYLCASSYRQASATGELFFGEGSRLTVL.

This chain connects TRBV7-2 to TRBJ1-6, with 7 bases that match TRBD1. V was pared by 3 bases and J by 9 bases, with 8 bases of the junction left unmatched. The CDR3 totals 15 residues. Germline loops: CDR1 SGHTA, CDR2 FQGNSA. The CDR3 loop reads CASSLKRGPSSPLHF. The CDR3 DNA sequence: TGTGCCAGCAGCTTGAAAAGGGGGCCGAGTTCACCCCTCCACTTT.

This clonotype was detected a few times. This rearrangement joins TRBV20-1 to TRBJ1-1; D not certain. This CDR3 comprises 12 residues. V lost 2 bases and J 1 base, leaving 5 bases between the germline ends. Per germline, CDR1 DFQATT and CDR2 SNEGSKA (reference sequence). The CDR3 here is CSARSGNTEAFF. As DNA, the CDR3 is TGCAGTGCTAGATCTGGGAACACTGAAGCTTTCTTT.

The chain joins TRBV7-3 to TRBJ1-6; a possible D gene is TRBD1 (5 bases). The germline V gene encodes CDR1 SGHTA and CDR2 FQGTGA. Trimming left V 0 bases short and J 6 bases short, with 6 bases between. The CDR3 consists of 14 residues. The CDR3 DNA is TGTGCCAGCAGCTTAACAGGGGTTAATTCACCCCTCCACTTT. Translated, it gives CASSLTGVNSPLHF.

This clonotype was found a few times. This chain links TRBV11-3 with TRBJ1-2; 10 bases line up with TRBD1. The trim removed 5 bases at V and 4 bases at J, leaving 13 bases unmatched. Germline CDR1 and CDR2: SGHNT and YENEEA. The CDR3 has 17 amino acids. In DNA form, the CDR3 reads TGTGCCAGCAGCAATGCTCTCGGGACAGGGGTAGTCTATGGCTACACCTTC. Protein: CASSNALGTGVVYGYTF. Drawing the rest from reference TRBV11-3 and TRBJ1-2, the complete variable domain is EAGVVQSPRYKIIEKKQPVAFWCNPISGHNTLYWYLQNLGQGPELLIRYENEEAVDDSQLPKDRFSAERLKGVDSTLKIQPAELGDSAVYLCASSNALGTGVVYGYTFGSGTRLTVV.

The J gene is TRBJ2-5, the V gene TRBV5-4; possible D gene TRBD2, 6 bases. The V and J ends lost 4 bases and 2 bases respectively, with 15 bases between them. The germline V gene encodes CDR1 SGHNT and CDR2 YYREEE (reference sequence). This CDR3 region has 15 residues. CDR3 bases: TGTGCCAGCAGCGAAAACTACCGGGGGCAAGAGACCCAGTACTTC. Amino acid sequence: CASSENYRGQETQYF. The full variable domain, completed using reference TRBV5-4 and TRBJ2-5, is ETGVTQSPTHLIKTRGQQVTLRCSSQSGHNTVSWYQQALGQGPQFIFQYYREEENGRGNFPPRFSGLQFPNYSSELNVNALELDDSALYLCASSENYRGQETQYFGPGTRLLVL.

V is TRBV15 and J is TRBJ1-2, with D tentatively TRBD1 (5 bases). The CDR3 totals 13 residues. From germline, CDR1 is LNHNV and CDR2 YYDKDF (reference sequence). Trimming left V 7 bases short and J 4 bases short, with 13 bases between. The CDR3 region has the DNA TGTGCCACCACCTGGGACGGATCCTATGGCTACACCTTC. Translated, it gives CATTWDGSYGYTF.

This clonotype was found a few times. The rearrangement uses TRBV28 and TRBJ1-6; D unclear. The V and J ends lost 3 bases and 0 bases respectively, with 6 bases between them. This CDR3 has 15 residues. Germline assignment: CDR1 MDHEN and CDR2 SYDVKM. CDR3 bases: TGTGCCAGCAGTTTCGTGAGCTCCTATAATTCACCCCTCCACTTT. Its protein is CASSFVSSYNSPLHF.